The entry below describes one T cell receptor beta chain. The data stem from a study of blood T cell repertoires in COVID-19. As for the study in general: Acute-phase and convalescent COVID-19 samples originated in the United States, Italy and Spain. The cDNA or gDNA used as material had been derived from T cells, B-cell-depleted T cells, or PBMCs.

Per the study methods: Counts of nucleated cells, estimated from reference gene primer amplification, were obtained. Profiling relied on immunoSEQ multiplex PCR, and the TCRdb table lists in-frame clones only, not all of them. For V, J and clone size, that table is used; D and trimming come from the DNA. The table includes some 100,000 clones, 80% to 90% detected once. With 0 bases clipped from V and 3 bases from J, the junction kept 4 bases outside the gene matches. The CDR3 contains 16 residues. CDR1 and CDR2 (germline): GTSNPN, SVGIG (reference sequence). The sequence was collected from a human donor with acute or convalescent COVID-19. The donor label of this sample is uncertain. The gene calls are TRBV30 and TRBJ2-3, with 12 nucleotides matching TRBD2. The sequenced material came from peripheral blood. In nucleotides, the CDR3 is TGTGCCTGGAGTGTAAAGACTAGCGGGGGTACAGATACGCAGTATTTT. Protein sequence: CAWSVKTSGGTDTQYF.